This is a list of T cell receptor beta chains from one sample in a study of T cell responses to AZD1222 COVID-19 vaccine. Method: immunoSEQ multiplex PCR; TCRdb's copy keeps in-frame clones and lacks some. The table records fewer than 130,000 clones, 70% to 90% of them present only once. Specimen: peripheral blood, collected 28 days after the second AZD1222 dose. These receptors all come from an adult who received the AZD1222 COVID-19 vaccine. Both conserved end residues are part of each CDR3. A D gene is named only where the DNA matches it firmly. Clone sizes are given selectively: once, few, many, or a class where the clone is expanded.

cdr3_nt	cdr3_aa	v_call	d_call	clone_size	j_call
TGTGCCAGCAGCCCCCACAGGGGTGACTATGGCTACACCTTC	CASSPHRGDYGYTF	TRBV7-3	TRBD1	NA	TRBJ1-2
TGTGCCAGCTCACCTGGGACAGGGGCTCAGCCCCAGCATTTT	CASSPGTGAQPQHF	TRBV18	TRBD1	NA	TRBJ1-5
TGTGCCACCAGCAAATTATCGGATAACTATGGCTACACCTTC	CATSKLSDNYGYTF	TRBV15	NA	NA	TRBJ1-2
TGTGCCATCAGTGATCGGACAGGGGATTTCTTT	CAISDRTGDFF	TRBV10-3	TRBD1	NA	TRBJ1-1
TGCGCCAGCAGCCGCCCGGATCTAGCGGAAGAGACCCAGTACTTC	CASSRPDLAEETQYF	TRBV5-1	TRBD2	NA	TRBJ2-5
TGTGCCAGCAGTGAAGCCCAGTTAAATGAAAAACTGTTTTTT	CASSEAQLNEKLFF	TRBV2	NA	NA	TRBJ1-4
TGTGCCAGCAGTTTGAACTACGGAGTTTACAATGAGCAGTTCTTC	CASSLNYGVYNEQFF	TRBV6-2/TRBV6-3	NA	NA	TRBJ2-1
TGTGCCAGCAGCTTAGCGTTACCGACAGGGGACTATGGCTACACCTTC	CASSLALPTGDYGYTF	TRBV7-9	TRBD1	NA	TRBJ1-2
TGTGCCAGCAGTGAATGGGGGTCCGGGAGTGGATACGAGCAGTACTTC	CASSEWGSGSGYEQYF	TRBV25-1	NA	NA	TRBJ2-7
TGTGCCAGCAACTCCGTCGGTTTAGAGCAGTTCTTC	CASNSVGLEQFF	TRBV27	NA	NA	TRBJ2-1
TGTGCCAGCAGCACGGACCAGGCCCAAGAGACCCAGTACTTC	CASSTDQAQETQYF	TRBV13	NA	NA	TRBJ2-5
TGTGCCAGCAGCTTAGATAGCGGGAGGTACAATGAGCAGTTCTTC	CASSLDSGRYNEQFF	TRBV7-2	TRBD2	NA	TRBJ2-1
TGTGCCAGCAGCTCCATGGGAGTGAACACTGAAGCTTTCTTT	CASSSMGVNTEAFF	TRBV7-9	NA	NA	TRBJ1-1
TGTGCCAGCAGCGCCGAGGGAGGGACGGTCCAAGAGACCCAGTACTTC	CASSAEGGTVQETQYF	TRBV9	TRBD2	NA	TRBJ2-5
TGTGCCATCAGTGATAACAACAGGAACACTGAAGCTTTCTTT	CAISDNNRNTEAFF	TRBV10-3	NA	NA	TRBJ1-1
TGTGCCAGCAGCCAACAGGTTCTCGTCACTGAAGCTTTCTTT	CASSQQVLVTEAFF	TRBV7-2	NA	NA	TRBJ1-1
TGTGCCAGTAACGCCGGGCCCGAACCTAATCAGCCCCAGCATTTT	CASNAGPEPNQPQHF	TRBV19	NA	NA	TRBJ1-5
TGTGCCAGCAGCGTAGAGGGGGGAGGATACGAGCAGTACTTC	CASSVEGGGYEQYF	TRBV9	NA	NA	TRBJ2-7
TGTGCCAGCTCCCGCAGGGGAAATGGCTACACCTTC	CASSRRGNGYTF	TRBV12-3/TRBV12-4	NA	NA	TRBJ1-2
TGTGCCAGCAGTTTATGGAGGACTAGCGGGAGTCAGTACGAGCAGTACTTC	CASSLWRTSGSQYEQYF	TRBV27	TRBD2	NA	TRBJ2-7
TGTGCCAGTAGTGGGGACAGCTCTGGAAACACCATATATTTT	CASSGDSSGNTIYF	TRBV19	TRBD1	NA	TRBJ1-3
TGTGCCAGCAGTCAAGGGGGGTCGGGTACGCAGTATTTT	CASSQGGSGTQYF	TRBV28	NA	few	TRBJ2-3
TGTGCCAGCTCTAAGGGGTATGGAAACACCATATATTTT	CASSKGYGNTIYF	TRBV12-3/TRBV12-4	NA	NA	TRBJ1-3
TGCGCCAGCAGCCCCGCGGCTAGGGGTGAGCAGTTCTTC	CASSPAARGEQFF	TRBV5-1	NA	NA	TRBJ2-1
TGCGCCAGCAGCTTAGGGGTCGGTAATGAGCAGTTCTTC	CASSLGVGNEQFF	TRBV5-1	NA	once	TRBJ2-1
TGCAGCGCGGGGCGACTAAATGAAGGCTACACCTTC	CSAGRLNEGYTF	TRBV29-1	NA	NA	TRBJ1-2
TGTGCCAGCCGTTTGGACAGGGTCATTACGGGTGAGCAGTTCTTC	CASRLDRVITGEQFF	TRBV6-5	TRBD1	NA	TRBJ2-1
TGTGCCATCAGTGGCGGAGGGCTCGGCAATCAGCCCCAGCATTTT	CAISGGGLGNQPQHF	TRBV10-3	NA	NA	TRBJ1-5
TGTGCCAGCAGCTTAGTTACAGGGGCCGAGCAGTACTTC	CASSLVTGAEQYF	TRBV7-9	TRBD1	NA	TRBJ2-7
TGTGCCAGCAGCACCACAAAAGATACGCAGTATTTT	CASSTTKDTQYF	TRBV12-3/TRBV12-4	NA	NA	TRBJ2-3
TGTGCCAGCAGCCAAGATGGGCGGGAGGCCGGGACCCAGTACTTC	CASSQDGREAGTQYF	TRBV3-1/TRBV3-2	TRBD2	NA	TRBJ2-5
TGTGCCAGCAGCCAAGGGAACACTGAAGCTTTCTTT	CASSQGNTEAFF	TRBV3-1/TRBV3-2	NA	NA	TRBJ1-1
TGTGCCAGTAAAAGACAGGGCCCCTACGAGCAGTACTTC	CASKRQGPYEQYF	TRBV6-5	TRBD1	NA	TRBJ2-7
TGTGCCAGCAGTCCACGTAGCGGGGGGCCCACCGGGGAGCTGTTTTTT	CASSPRSGGPTGELFF	TRBV2	TRBD2	NA	TRBJ2-2
TGTGCCAGTAGTTCGACAGGGGGTTCGAACACCGGGGAGCTGTTTTTT	CASSSTGGSNTGELFF	TRBV19	TRBD1	NA	TRBJ2-2
TGTGCCAGCAGCCTCAGGATAGGGAGACCCTACGAGCAGTACTTC	CASSLRIGRPYEQYF	TRBV3-1/TRBV3-2	NA	NA	TRBJ2-7
TGTGCCAGCAGTGGATGGTCTGGAAACACCATATATTTT	CASSGWSGNTIYF	TRBV2	NA	once	TRBJ1-3
TGTGCCAGCAGCTTATCCGGCGGGGGGAACTCCTACGAGCAGTACTTC	CASSLSGGGNSYEQYF	TRBV7-2	TRBD2	NA	TRBJ2-7
TGTGCCAGCAGCACCCGGGCCGAAGAGACCCAGTACTTC	CASSTRAEETQYF	TRBV7-3	NA	NA	TRBJ2-5
TGTGCCAGCAGTTTTATGTCGCGGGATAATTCACCCCTCCACTTT	CASSFMSRDNSPLHF	TRBV27	NA	NA	TRBJ1-6
TGCGCCAGCAGCTTCATCGGACAGGAGCAGTACTTC	CASSFIGQEQYF	TRBV5-1	NA	NA	TRBJ2-7